This T cell receptor beta chain was observed in a study of T cell responses to AZD1222 COVID-19 vaccine (dated by TCRdb to the early 2020s). At the level of the whole study: A total of 230 to 250 trial participants underwent TCR sequencing, of whom more than 200 had received two doses of AZD1222 and roughly 26 had received two doses of the MenACWY control vaccine. Enrollment into the trials was organized by age into subgroups of 18-55, 56-69 and 70-plus years, and those subgroups contained roughly 140, 27 and 60 TCR-sequenced participants, respectively. Summary of the overall study and its limitations: The 56-69-year group was small, and its depth increase did not reach significance, likely because of low power. Most participants were white British and females outnumbered males, and the authors suggested that clonal diversity may have been underestimated. The whole spike protein was spanned by vaccine-associated CD4 TCRs, and dominant responses were seen in regions 160-218 and 743-854. After two AZD1222 doses, spike-specific TCR breadth and depth were significantly higher than at day 0 and than in MenACWY recipients. Only a handful of AZD1222 recipients were SARS-CoV-2 seropositive at baseline, limiting conclusions about previously exposed vaccinees. Reportedly, close to half of the unique spike-specific TCRs recognized epitopes lying outside the regions that are mutated in the B.1.351 and B.1.1.7 variants. Because no day 14 peak-response samples were available, repertoires were characterized only after the peak T cell response.

Taken with the paper, the label for time point translates to: about 28 days (+/-7) after the second vaccine dose. AZD1222 recipients with second doses at about 4 weeks or about 12 weeks were pooled, because spike-specific TCR depth and breadth did not differ between schedules. The vaccinee samples were drawn from two UK trials, COV001 and COV002, one of which was a single-blind randomized controlled phase 2/3 trial testing AZD1222 (ChAdOx1 nCoV-19) in healthy adults. For TCRbeta chain sequencing, PBMC samples were collected from trial participants at day 0 and at day 28 after the second dose. The CDR3 regions of human TCRbeta chains were subjected to immunosequencing. The original pipeline was this. TCRs in the repertoires were matched against a reference library of SARS-CoV-2-specific TCRs that had been generated with the MIRA antigen-specificity platform. Breadth meant the fraction of unique TCRs that were SARS-CoV-2-associated, whereas depth meant the fraction of total T cells that were SARS-CoV-2-associated. Using the MIRA data, every spike-specific TCR was mapped to the spike region that the TCR reacted to and assigned to either a CD4 or a CD8 class. Log10-transformed breadth and depth values were compared by one-way ANOVA with Sidak's multiple comparisons tests. The table was pulled from immuneACCESS by TCRdb, which kept in-frame rearrangements only. Such tables lose some clones; where checked, under half of the loss comes from unresolved V genes, and the rest has no known cause. Clone size and V and J calls were adopted from that table, with D and trimming inferred from the DNA. Here the sample has about 80,000 clones; approximately 89% occur a single time. The ten top clones hold roughly 8% of the sample.

Turning to this clone: Which antigen it targets is not known. No base-level quality is on record; no much larger clone is a single base apart.

Reading the germline V gene (reference sequence) gives CDR1 LGHDT and CDR2 YNNKEL. At the junction V is shortened by 5 bases and J by 7 bases; bases outside the gene matches: 5. The CDR3 starts with the cysteine, ends with the phenylalanine, and has 13 residues. CDR3 DNA only is kept here, 39 bases in frame from base 1. This sample comprised peripheral blood, obtained 28 days after the second AZD1222 dose. The source is an adult who received the AZD1222 COVID-19 vaccine. The chain is encoded by TRBV3-1 (or the pseudogene TRBV3-2) joined to TRBJ2-1; TRBD2 fits 7 bases in the junction. The CDR3 corresponds to CASSWRGRNEQFF. The nucleotide sequence reads TGTGCCAGCAGCTGGCGGGGGAGGAATGAGCAGTTCTTC.